Listed below are T cell receptor beta chains from one sample, sequenced in a study of blood T cell repertoires in COVID-19. Profiled with immunoSEQ multiplex PCR; TCRdb holds only in-frame clones, not every one. The profile shows roughly 300,000 clones, approximately 81% of them singletons. Material: PBMCs or T cells enriched from blood (not recorded which). The receptor source for this set is a woman aged 50 to 65 who had recovered from COVID-19. The CDR3 runs from the conserved cysteine through the conserved F or W. D genes are given only for firm matches. Clone size is shown for a subset of rows, as once, few, many or a class of expanded clone.

v_call,clone_size,j_call,d_call,cdr3_aa,cdr3_nt
TRBV19,.,TRBJ1-6,.,CASTRSSYNSPLHF,TGTGCCAGTACTAGGAGCTCCTATAATTCACCCCTCCACTTT
TRBV27,.,TRBJ1-5,.,CASSFRVNQPQHF,TGTGCCAGCAGTTTCCGGGTTAATCAGCCCCAGCATTTT
TRBV4-3,few,TRBJ2-7,TRBD1,CASSQAGTGLYEQYF,TGCGCCAGCAGCCAAGCGGGGACAGGCCTTTACGAGCAGTACTTC
TRBV19,.,TRBJ2-1,.,CASSLRGGIAVPSYNEQFF,TGTGCCAGTAGTTTGAGGGGCGGGATAGCGGTTCCGTCCTACAATGAGCAGTTCTTC
TRBV5-1,.,TRBJ1-4,.,CASSLDRSHEKLFF,TGCGCCAGCAGCTTAGACAGGAGCCATGAAAAACTGTTTTTT
TRBV5-1,.,TRBJ2-2,.,CASSLAATGVNTGELFF,TGCGCCAGCAGCTTGGCCGCGACAGGTGTGAACACCGGGGAGCTGTTTTTT
TRBV14,.,TRBJ1-6,.,CASSPRRGYNSPLHF,TGTGCCAGCAGTCCCCGACGGGGGTACAATTCACCCCTCCACTTT
TRBV5-1,.,TRBJ2-1,.,CASSPDSNEQFF,TGCGCCAGCAGCCCGGACAGCAATGAGCAGTTCTTC
TRBV2,.,TRBJ2-3,.,CASSVRTSGSDTQYF,TGTGCCAGCAGTGTGAGGACTTCCGGGTCAGATACGCAGTATTTT
TRBV2,.,TRBJ2-2,.,CASIGWQGGTGELFF,TGTGCCAGCATTGGATGGCAGGGAGGTACCGGGGAGCTGTTTTTT
TRBV18,once,TRBJ2-7,TRBD2,CASSPRTSPYEQYF,TGTGCCAGCTCACCACGGACTAGCCCTTACGAGCAGTACTTC
TRBV3-1/TRBV3-2,.,TRBJ2-3,.,CASSHGTRTDTQYF,TGTGCCAGCAGTCACGGGACTCGCACAGATACGCAGTATTTT
TRBV20-1,.,TRBJ1-2,.,CSATWSYGYTF,TGCAGTGCTACCTGGAGCTATGGCTACACCTTC
TRBV30,.,TRBJ2-7,TRBD1,CAWGQGISYEQYF,TGTGCCTGGGGACAGGGAATCTCCTACGAGCAGTACTTC
TRBV29-1,.,TRBJ2-7,TRBD1,CSGGTGAGEQYF,TGCAGCGGCGGGACAGGGGCGGGCGAGCAGTACTTC
TRBV27,.,TRBJ1-6,TRBD1,CASSFLGTAYSPLHF,TGTGCCAGCAGTTTCTTGGGGACAGCCTATTCACCCCTCCACTTT
TRBV19,once,TRBJ1-5,TRBD1,CASSIDRGLNQPQHF,TGTGCCAGTAGTATAGACAGGGGGCTGAATCAGCCCCAGCATTTT
TRBV19,.,TRBJ1-2,TRBD1,CASSIDRVVLGYTF,TGTGCCAGTAGTATCGACAGGGTTGTTCTGGGCTACACCTTC
TRBV7-2,few,TRBJ1-5,.,CASSLAAGNNQPQHF,TGTGCCAGCAGCTTGGCTGCAGGGAACAATCAGCCCCAGCATTTT
TRBV13,once,TRBJ1-6,.,CASSNIRDIGSPLHF,TGTGCCAGCAGCAACATCCGGGACATAGGTTCACCCCTCCACTTT
TRBV30,.,TRBJ2-5,TRBD1,CASGQGVLEETQYF,TGTGCCTCCGGACAGGGGGTTTTGGAAGAGACCCAGTACTTC
TRBV30,.,TRBJ2-7,.,CAWSDGNLYEQYF,TGTGCCTGGAGTGACGGGAACCTTTACGAGCAGTACTTC
TRBV5-8,.,TRBJ1-5,TRBD1,CASKGTVGQPQHF,TGTGCCAGCAAAGGGACAGTAGGTCAGCCCCAGCATTTT
TRBV7-6,few,TRBJ1-2,.,CASSLAGSDGYTF,TGTGCCAGCAGCTTAGCCGGGTCCGATGGCTACACCTTC
TRBV18,.,TRBJ2-7,TRBD1,CASSPRKRGTGGSYEQYF,TGTGCCAGCTCACCACGAAAACGAGGGACAGGGGGCAGCTACGAGCAGTACTTC
TRBV11-2,.,TRBJ1-2,TRBD1,CASSLGTVSSSNYGYTF,TGTGCCAGCAGCCTCGGGACAGTGTCGTCGTCTAACTATGGCTACACCTTC
TRBV10-1,once,TRBJ2-3,TRBD2,CASSFSGVTDTQYF,TGCGCCAGCAGTTTTAGCGGGGTCACAGATACGCAGTATTTT
TRBV12-3/TRBV12-4,.,TRBJ1-1,TRBD1,CASSGRGLEAFF,TGTGCCAGCAGTGGAAGGGGGCTAGAAGCTTTCTTT
TRBV7-9,.,TRBJ1-6,TRBD1,CASSLGQGDANYNSPLHF,TGTGCCAGCAGCTTGGGACAGGGGGACGCAAATTATAATTCACCCCTCCACTTT
TRBV2,.,TRBJ1-6,TRBD1,CASRERQGGSPLHF,TGTGCCAGCAGAGAGAGACAGGGCGGGTCACCCCTCCACTTT
TRBV2,.,TRBJ2-7,TRBD1,CASSGDRGRGEQYF,TGTGCCAGCAGTGGAGACAGGGGGAGGGGCGAGCAGTACTTC
TRBV7-6,.,TRBJ1-1,.,CASSRTGSAEAFF,TGTGCCAGCAGTCGAACAGGGTCCGCTGAAGCTTTCTTT
TRBV7-9,once,TRBJ1-2,TRBD1,CASSLSSGGIFYGYTF,TGTGCCAGCAGCTTATCATCAGGGGGCATTTTCTATGGCTACACCTTC
TRBV6-5,.,TRBJ1-1,.,CASRKLRDTEAFF,TGTGCCAGCAGAAAACTCCGGGACACTGAAGCTTTCTTT
TRBV20-1,.,TRBJ2-2,.,CSASGGTGELFF,TGCAGTGCTAGTGGAGGGACCGGGGAGCTGTTTTTT
TRBV21-1,.,TRBJ1-3,.,CASRGISNSGNTIYF,TGTGCCAGCCGGGGGATCTCTAACTCTGGAAACACCATATATTTT
TRBV11-2,.,TRBJ1-1,.,CASSPPGSPEAFF,TGTGCCAGCAGCCCACCAGGGTCTCCTGAAGCTTTCTTT
TRBV19,.,TRBJ2-5,.,CASSEAFSATQYF,TGTGCCAGTAGTGAAGCGTTTTCCGCGACCCAGTACTTC
TRBV30,.,TRBJ1-4,.,CAWSVRGGIGEKLFF,TGTGCCTGGAGTGTACGCGGGGGGATAGGGGAAAAACTGTTTTTT
TRBV7-2,.,TRBJ1-5,.,CASSLVGDAYQPQHF,TGTGCCAGCAGCTTAGTAGGGGATGCCTATCAGCCCCAGCATTTT
TRBV29-1,.,TRBJ2-1,.,CSVEGTRVRYNEQFF,TGCAGCGTTGAAGGGACCAGGGTACGCTACAATGAGCAGTTCTTC
TRBV14,few,TRBJ1-2,.,CASSALGAEDGYTF,TGTGCCAGCAGCGCCTTGGGGGCTGAGGATGGCTACACCTTC
TRBV30,.,TRBJ2-1,.,CAWSSREQFF,TGTGCCTGGAGTTCCAGGGAGCAGTTCTTC
TRBV19,.,TRBJ1-5,TRBD1,CASSIAGGQPQHF,TGTGCCAGTAGTATTGCAGGGGGTCAGCCCCAGCATTTT
TRBV28,once,TRBJ1-5,TRBD1,CASSPGAGGRAQHF,TGTGCCAGCAGTCCCGGAGCAGGGGGCCGGGCCCAGCATTTT
TRBV19,once,TRBJ1-1,.,CASIPGTTNTEAFF,TGTGCCAGTATCCCCGGGACAACTAACACTGAAGCTTTCTTT
TRBV6-5,.,TRBJ1-3,.,CASTETGSSGNTIYF,TGTGCCAGCACCGAGACAGGCTCCTCTGGAAACACCATATATTTT
TRBV19,.,TRBJ2-1,.,CASSLTGYNEQFF,TGTGCCAGTAGTCTCACAGGCTACAATGAGCAGTTCTTC
TRBV14,.,TRBJ2-7,.,CASSQIGRGPEQYF,TGTGCCAGCAGCCAAATTGGGCGGGGCCCCGAGCAGTACTTC
TRBV6-1,few,TRBJ1-2,.,CASSERSYGYTF,TGTGCCAGCAGTGAACGGTCCTATGGCTACACCTTC
TRBV9,few,TRBJ1-1,.,CASSVAGESTEAFF,TGTGCCAGCAGCGTAGCAGGGGAGAGCACTGAAGCTTTCTTT
TRBV19,once,TRBJ1-1,TRBD1,CASRWTGLDTEAFF,TGTGCCAGTAGATGGACAGGGTTGGACACTGAAGCTTTCTTT
TRBV30,.,TRBJ2-3,.,CAWRGSSGGNTQYF,TGTGCCTGGAGGGGGAGCAGTGGAGGGAATACGCAGTATTTT
TRBV11-3,.,TRBJ2-1,TRBD1,CASSSTGARDEQFF,TGTGCCAGCAGCTCAACAGGGGCTAGGGATGAGCAGTTCTTC
TRBV2,.,TRBJ1-2,TRBD1,CASSENYPDRGRGYTF,TGTGCCAGCAGTGAAAATTATCCGGACAGGGGGCGCGGCTACACCTTC
TRBV6-5,.,TRBJ1-1,.,CASSSQGREAFF,TGTGCCAGCAGTAGTCAGGGTCGGGAAGCTTTCTTT